These T cell receptor beta chains were read from a single sample in a study of blood T cell repertoires in COVID-19. Libraries were prepared by immunoSEQ multiplex PCR; TCRdb keeps only in-frame clonotypes and omits some of them. The table lists about 260,000 clones, 75% to 95% of them singletons. Sequencing was performed on peripheral blood. These receptors came from a person under 35 with COVID-19, enrolled during active disease. CDR3s include the opening cysteine and the closing phenylalanine or tryptophan. Fields, in order: clone size, J gene, D gene, V gene, CDR3 protein. A D gene is named only where the DNA matches it firmly. Rows may omit the clone size; those that give it use once, few, many or a size class.

clone size: .
J gene: TRBJ2-7
D gene: .
V gene: TRBV10-3
CDR3 protein: CAIWDSDDYEQYF

clone size: .
J gene: TRBJ2-7
D gene: TRBD2
V gene: TRBV28
CDR3 protein: CASSLPGLAAYEQYF

clone size: .
J gene: TRBJ2-3
D gene: TRBD2
V gene: TRBV28
CDR3 protein: CASSLETSGITDTQYF

clone size: .
J gene: TRBJ2-3
D gene: TRBD2
V gene: TRBV28
CDR3 protein: CASSSRLAGPPDTQYF

clone size: .
J gene: TRBJ2-1
D gene: TRBD2
V gene: TRBV19
CDR3 protein: CASSIEEGLAAYNEQFF

clone size: .
J gene: TRBJ1-2
D gene: .
V gene: TRBV12-3/TRBV12-4
CDR3 protein: CASSLSNYGYTF

clone size: .
J gene: TRBJ2-3
D gene: TRBD2
V gene: TRBV11-3
CDR3 protein: CASSCPELAGVANTQYF

clone size: .
J gene: TRBJ1-5
D gene: TRBD1
V gene: TRBV23-1
CDR3 protein: CASGNNPVGDRGVNQPQHF

clone size: .
J gene: TRBJ1-4
D gene: TRBD1
V gene: TRBV28
CDR3 protein: CASSLLTTGTQEKLFF

clone size: .
J gene: TRBJ1-1
D gene: .
V gene: TRBV3-1/TRBV3-2
CDR3 protein: CASSWGRGPEAFF

clone size: .
J gene: TRBJ1-5
D gene: .
V gene: TRBV7-2
CDR3 protein: CASSSDTYSNQPQHF

clone size: .
J gene: TRBJ2-1
D gene: .
V gene: TRBV25-1
CDR3 protein: CASSATMTGSGISNEQFF

clone size: .
J gene: TRBJ2-1
D gene: TRBD2
V gene: TRBV2
CDR3 protein: CASSEGPRGSGRNGQFF

clone size: .
J gene: TRBJ1-6
D gene: .
V gene: TRBV5-6
CDR3 protein: CASKRGEDSYNSPLHF

clone size: .
J gene: TRBJ2-5
D gene: TRBD2
V gene: TRBV5-4
CDR3 protein: CASSLGLAGEETQYF

clone size: .
J gene: TRBJ2-3
D gene: .
V gene: TRBV5-1
CDR3 protein: CASSASPGQPDTQYF

clone size: once
J gene: TRBJ1-2
D gene: .
V gene: TRBV29-1
CDR3 protein: CSVGGQNYGYTF

clone size: .
J gene: TRBJ2-3
D gene: TRBD2
V gene: TRBV28
CDR3 protein: CASRLADYSTDTQYF

clone size: .
J gene: TRBJ1-1
D gene: .
V gene: TRBV27
CDR3 protein: CASSLKPYRANTEAFF

clone size: .
J gene: TRBJ2-2
D gene: TRBD2
V gene: TRBV19
CDR3 protein: CASSISSGIGAGELFF

clone size: .
J gene: TRBJ1-2
D gene: TRBD1
V gene: TRBV11-2
CDR3 protein: CASSFWPGTGSYGYTF

clone size: .
J gene: TRBJ2-7
D gene: TRBD1
V gene: TRBV27
CDR3 protein: CASKLGTGSYEQYF

clone size: .
J gene: TRBJ2-6
D gene: .
V gene: TRBV7-9
CDR3 protein: CASSWTRGANVLTF

clone size: .
J gene: TRBJ2-3
D gene: .
V gene: TRBV5-1
CDR3 protein: CASSLGGGKTDTQYF

clone size: .
J gene: TRBJ1-5
D gene: .
V gene: TRBV24-1
CDR3 protein: CAVQESNQPQHF

clone size: .
J gene: TRBJ2-3
D gene: TRBD2
V gene: TRBV10-3
CDR3 protein: CAISDPASGRAPDTQYF

clone size: .
J gene: TRBJ1-1
D gene: .
V gene: TRBV11-2
CDR3 protein: CASSLDRTGTNTEAFF

clone size: .
J gene: TRBJ2-5
D gene: .
V gene: TRBV7-9
CDR3 protein: CASSSYETQYF

clone size: .
J gene: TRBJ1-2
D gene: .
V gene: TRBV6-1
CDR3 protein: CASSDDTTGPKVYGYTF

clone size: .
J gene: TRBJ2-1
D gene: TRBD2
V gene: TRBV5-1
CDR3 protein: CASSTYSGSNNEQFF

clone size: .
J gene: TRBJ1-2
D gene: .
V gene: TRBV6-2/TRBV6-3
CDR3 protein: CASSRGQLNYGYTF

clone size: .
J gene: TRBJ2-1
D gene: TRBD1
V gene: TRBV3-1/TRBV3-2
CDR3 protein: CASSPYLGQGLEAEQFF

clone size: once
J gene: TRBJ2-7
D gene: .
V gene: TRBV2
CDR3 protein: CASSERQIYEQYF

clone size: .
J gene: TRBJ2-7
D gene: TRBD1
V gene: TRBV2
CDR3 protein: CAREGQEIYEQYF

clone size: .
J gene: TRBJ1-5
D gene: .
V gene: TRBV30
CDR3 protein: CAWMRGNQPQHF

clone size: .
J gene: TRBJ2-7
D gene: .
V gene: TRBV15
CDR3 protein: CATSRDPPGEQYF

clone size: .
J gene: TRBJ2-5
D gene: .
V gene: TRBV5-4
CDR3 protein: CASSLGLEETQYF

clone size: .
J gene: TRBJ2-3
D gene: .
V gene: TRBV19
CDR3 protein: CASGMSFADTQYF

clone size: .
J gene: TRBJ2-1
D gene: TRBD2
V gene: TRBV5-6
CDR3 protein: CASSSLLAGGVNEQFF

clone size: .
J gene: TRBJ1-1
D gene: .
V gene: TRBV12-3/TRBV12-4
CDR3 protein: CASNRENTEAFF

clone size: .
J gene: TRBJ2-3
D gene: TRBD1
V gene: TRBV14
CDR3 protein: CASSRLTGPVVDTQYF

clone size: .
J gene: TRBJ1-1
D gene: TRBD1
V gene: TRBV2
CDR3 protein: CASSLRDRTPEEAFF

clone size: .
J gene: TRBJ1-1
D gene: .
V gene: TRBV28
CDR3 protein: CASSSSGTEAFF

clone size: .
J gene: TRBJ1-5
D gene: TRBD1
V gene: TRBV12-3/TRBV12-4
CDR3 protein: CASSLTGDQPQHF

clone size: .
J gene: TRBJ1-1
D gene: TRBD1
V gene: TRBV5-1
CDR3 protein: CASSLGTGGLNTEAFF

clone size: .
J gene: TRBJ2-2
D gene: TRBD2
V gene: TRBV29-1
CDR3 protein: CSSWEGTGELFF

clone size: .
J gene: TRBJ2-7
D gene: .
V gene: TRBV6-5
CDR3 protein: CASSYSSGLPYEQYF

clone size: .
J gene: TRBJ2-7
D gene: .
V gene: TRBV2
CDR3 protein: CASALTWDSAYEQYF

clone size: .
J gene: TRBJ2-3
D gene: TRBD2
V gene: TRBV6-5
CDR3 protein: CASLRGGRQEDTQYF

clone size: .
J gene: TRBJ2-2
D gene: TRBD2
V gene: TRBV9
CDR3 protein: CASSVGSGLNNTGELFF

clone size: .
J gene: TRBJ2-1
D gene: TRBD2
V gene: TRBV4-1
CDR3 protein: CASSQVLAGAHNEQFF

clone size: .
J gene: TRBJ2-7
D gene: TRBD2
V gene: TRBV10-3
CDR3 protein: CAIRSGEGRDEQYF

clone size: .
J gene: TRBJ2-7
D gene: TRBD2
V gene: TRBV29-1
CDR3 protein: CSVGLAYTYEQYF

clone size: .
J gene: TRBJ2-1
D gene: TRBD1
V gene: TRBV6-6
CDR3 protein: CASSFRDSSYNEQFF

clone size: .
J gene: TRBJ1-1
D gene: .
V gene: TRBV6-5
CDR3 protein: CASSLTTGNTEAFF

clone size: many
J gene: TRBJ2-1
D gene: .
V gene: TRBV29-1
CDR3 protein: CSVEGQVQEQFF

clone size: .
J gene: TRBJ1-1
D gene: .
V gene: TRBV6-5
CDR3 protein: CASSYSTQGSTEAFF